A selection of T cell receptor beta chains follows, all from one sample in a study of blood T cell repertoires in COVID-19. Profiled with immunoSEQ multiplex PCR; TCRdb holds only in-frame clones, not every one. The repertoire has about 140,000 clones, less than 85% of them found once; the top ten carry under 2%. Sequencing was carried out using PBMCs or T cells enriched from blood (not recorded which). The receptors originated from a woman aged 18 to 35 who had been exposed to COVID-19. CDR3s include the opening cysteine and the closing phenylalanine or tryptophan. The D gene is left open where the match is weak. Some rows have no size entry. The others give once, few or many, or a class for an expanded clone.

V: TRBV9
J: TRBJ1-2
size: -
D: -
CDR3: CASSARYAGDQNYGYTF
DNA: TGTGCCAGCAGCGCAAGATATGCAGGGGACCAGAACTATGGCTACACCTTC

V: TRBV4-2
J: TRBJ2-2
size: -
D: TRBD2
CDR3: CASSQGAGGIGELFF
DNA: TGTGCCAGCAGCCAAGGTGCGGGAGGAATCGGGGAGCTGTTTTTT

V: TRBV18
J: TRBJ1-4
size: -
D: -
CDR3: CASSPPGGLVTNEKLFF
DNA: TGTGCCAGCTCACCACCGGGAGGATTGGTAACTAATGAAAAACTGTTTTTT

V: TRBV7-8
J: TRBJ2-7
size: -
D: TRBD1
CDR3: CASSLSGTGGLPGLYEQYF
DNA: TGTGCCAGCAGCTTAAGCGGGACAGGGGGCTTACCGGGGCTCTACGAGCAGTACTTC

V: TRBV30
J: TRBJ1-3
size: -
D: -
CDR3: CAWSLPGNTIYF
DNA: TGTGCCTGGAGTCTTCCCGGAAACACCATATATTTT

V: TRBV4-1
J: TRBJ2-6
size: many
D: TRBD1
CDR3: CASSHGQGTGANVLTF
DNA: TGCGCCAGCAGCCATGGACAGGGTACTGGGGCCAACGTCCTGACTTTC

V: TRBV15
J: TRBJ1-2
size: -
D: -
CDR3: CATSRDGEQARGGYTF
DNA: TGTGCCACCAGCAGAGATGGGGAACAGGCTAGGGGTGGCTACACCTTC

V: TRBV7-3
J: TRBJ2-3
size: -
D: TRBD2
CDR3: CASSFGETSGKQYF
DNA: TGTGCCAGCAGCTTCGGGGAAACTAGCGGGAAGCAGTATTTT

V: TRBV7-2
J: TRBJ1-6
size: few
D: -
CDR3: CASSPRGVGSPLHF
DNA: TGTGCCAGCAGCCCTCGGGGGGTAGGGTCACCCCTCCACTTT

V: TRBV27
J: TRBJ2-3
size: -
D: TRBD2
CDR3: CASSISGGGLHTQYF
DNA: TGTGCCAGCAGTATCAGCGGGGGAGGGTTGCATACGCAGTATTTT

V: TRBV2
J: TRBJ1-5
size: -
D: -
CDR3: CASTQEGYSNQPQHF
DNA: TGTGCCAGCACCCAGGAGGGGTATAGCAATCAGCCCCAGCATTTT

V: TRBV9
J: TRBJ1-3
size: -
D: -
CDR3: CASSVGGTSGNTIYF
DNA: TGTGCCAGCAGCGTAGGCGGTACCTCTGGAAACACCATATATTTT

V: TRBV6-5
J: TRBJ2-5
size: -
D: -
CDR3: CASSYSPFGETQYF
DNA: TGTGCCAGCAGTTACTCGCCGTTCGGAGAGACCCAGTACTTC

V: TRBV10-3
J: TRBJ1-1
size: -
D: -
CDR3: CAISDPGGSGTEAFF
DNA: TGTGCCATCAGTGACCCGGGGGGCTCGGGGACTGAAGCTTTCTTT

V: TRBV19
J: TRBJ2-2
size: -
D: -
CDR3: CASSIAGTGELFF
DNA: TGTGCCAGTAGTATAGCCGGGACCGGGGAGCTGTTTTTT

V: TRBV6-5
J: TRBJ1-2
size: once
D: TRBD1
CDR3: CASRPGQGASYGYTF
DNA: TGTGCCAGCAGGCCGGGACAGGGGGCCAGCTATGGCTACACCTTC

V: TRBV30
J: TRBJ1-2
size: -
D: -
CDR3: CAWTEDRFYGYTF
DNA: TGTGCCTGGACCGAGGACAGATTCTATGGCTACACCTTC

V: TRBV2
J: TRBJ1-1
size: -
D: TRBD1
CDR3: CASSPQGLAFF
DNA: TGTGCCAGCAGCCCACAGGGGTTAGCTTTCTTT

V: TRBV11-2
J: TRBJ2-1
size: -
D: TRBD2
CDR3: CASSPQVLAAKYNEQFF
DNA: TGTGCCAGCAGCCCACAAGTACTAGCGGCGAAATACAATGAGCAGTTCTTC

V: TRBV18
J: TRBJ1-4
size: -
D: -
CDR3: CASSPPMEEKLFF
DNA: TGTGCCAGCTCACCACCGATGGAGGAAAAACTGTTTTTT

V: TRBV28
J: TRBJ1-5
size: -
D: -
CDR3: CASSLGGAVQPQHF
DNA: TGTGCCAGCAGTTTGGGGGGGGCGGTTCAGCCCCAGCATTTT

V: TRBV27
J: TRBJ2-5
size: -
D: TRBD1
CDR3: CASSLSRQGSGETQYF
DNA: TGTGCCAGCAGTTTATCCAGACAGGGCAGTGGGGAGACCCAGTACTTC

V: TRBV4-2
J: TRBJ2-5
size: -
D: TRBD2
CDR3: CASSQVSSGTQETQYF
DNA: TGTGCCAGCAGCCAAGTGTCTAGCGGGACCCAAGAGACCCAGTACTTC

V: TRBV11-2
J: TRBJ2-7
size: -
D: TRBD2
CDR3: CASSLDRPSGSGSYEQYF
DNA: TGTGCCAGCAGCTTAGATCGCCCTAGCGGGAGCGGGTCCTACGAGCAGTACTTC

V: TRBV3-1/TRBV3-2
J: TRBJ1-1
size: -
D: -
CDR3: CASSQFNPNTEAFF
DNA: TGTGCCAGCAGCCAATTTAATCCGAACACTGAAGCTTTCTTT

V: TRBV28
J: TRBJ1-5
size: -
D: -
CDR3: CASSLGPVNQPQHF
DNA: TGTGCCAGCAGTCTGGGGCCGGTCAATCAGCCCCAGCATTTT

V: TRBV9
J: TRBJ1-2
size: -
D: -
CDR3: CASSGTYGYTF
DNA: TGTGCCAGCTCAGGGACTTATGGCTACACCTTC

V: TRBV5-1
J: TRBJ1-5
size: -
D: TRBD1
CDR3: CASSLSPGQGDQPQHF
DNA: TGCGCCAGCAGCTTAAGCCCGGGACAGGGGGACCAGCCCCAGCATTTT

V: TRBV27
J: TRBJ2-1
size: once
D: -
CDR3: CASSPSLPEQFF
DNA: TGTGCCAGCAGCCCCTCCCTACCGGAGCAGTTCTTC

V: TRBV9
J: TRBJ1-5
size: few
D: -
CDR3: CASSVGGVQPQHF
DNA: TGTGCCAGCAGCGTAGGTGGAGTACAGCCCCAGCATTTT

V: TRBV4-3
J: TRBJ2-3
size: -
D: TRBD2
CDR3: CASSQGASGLPDTQYF
DNA: TGCGCCAGCAGCCAAGGGGCTAGCGGTCTCCCCGATACGCAGTATTTT

V: TRBV5-1
J: TRBJ1-2
size: -
D: -
CDR3: CASGEGSANYGYTF
DNA: TGCGCCAGCGGGGAGGGCAGCGCTAACTATGGCTACACCTTC

V: TRBV3-1/TRBV3-2
J: TRBJ2-1
size: -
D: -
CDR3: CASSSAYNEQFF
DNA: TGTGCCAGCAGTTCGGCCTACAATGAGCAGTTCTTC

V: TRBV10-3
J: TRBJ1-3
size: -
D: TRBD1
CDR3: CAISESGTGASGNTIYF
DNA: TGTGCCATCAGTGAGTCGGGGACAGGCGCCTCTGGAAACACCATATATTTT

V: TRBV7-6
J: TRBJ2-1
size: -
D: TRBD2
CDR3: CASSLGLAINEQFF
DNA: TGTGCCAGCAGCCTGGGACTAGCTATCAATGAGCAGTTCTTC

V: TRBV5-5
J: TRBJ2-1
size: -
D: -
CDR3: CASSLGLGDPYNEQFF
DNA: TGTGCCAGCAGCTTGGGACTAGGAGACCCCTACAATGAGCAGTTCTTC

V: TRBV27
J: TRBJ2-1
size: -
D: TRBD2
CDR3: CASSLFPSGSGDNEQFF
DNA: TGTGCCAGCAGTTTATTTCCTAGCGGGAGTGGGGACAATGAGCAGTTCTTC

V: TRBV7-3
J: TRBJ2-7
size: once
D: TRBD2
CDR3: CASSTGLAGEEQYF
DNA: TGTGCCAGCAGCACTGGACTAGCGGGAGAGGAGCAGTACTTC

V: TRBV7-6
J: TRBJ2-1
size: -
D: TRBD2
CDR3: CASSPGLAGGSSYNEQFF
DNA: TGTGCCAGCAGCCCTGGACTAGCGGGAGGAAGCTCCTACAATGAGCAGTTCTTC

V: TRBV4-2
J: TRBJ2-1
size: -
D: -
CDR3: CASSQDNRVSYNEQFF
DNA: TGTGCCAGCAGCCAAGATAACAGGGTTTCCTACAATGAGCAGTTCTTC

V: TRBV7-2
J: TRBJ2-5
size: -
D: -
CDR3: CASSSAGETQYF
DNA: TGTGCCAGCAGCTCCGCGGGCGAGACCCAGTACTTC

V: TRBV5-1
J: TRBJ1-5
size: -
D: -
CDR3: CASSLGEGFGQPQHF
DNA: TGCGCCAGCAGCTTGGGTGAGGGTTTCGGTCAGCCCCAGCATTTT

V: TRBV6-1
J: TRBJ1-2
size: once
D: TRBD1
CDR3: CASSEYKFETGDGYTF
DNA: TGTGCCAGCAGTGAATATAAATTTGAGACAGGGGATGGCTACACCTTC

V: TRBV4-1
J: TRBJ2-7
size: many
D: -
CDR3: CASSQERGEQYF
DNA: TGCGCCAGCAGCCAAGAACGGGGCGAGCAGTACTTC

V: TRBV7-2
J: TRBJ2-2
size: -
D: -
CDR3: CASSPRATGELFF
DNA: TGTGCCAGCAGCCCCCGCGCCACCGGGGAGCTGTTTTTT